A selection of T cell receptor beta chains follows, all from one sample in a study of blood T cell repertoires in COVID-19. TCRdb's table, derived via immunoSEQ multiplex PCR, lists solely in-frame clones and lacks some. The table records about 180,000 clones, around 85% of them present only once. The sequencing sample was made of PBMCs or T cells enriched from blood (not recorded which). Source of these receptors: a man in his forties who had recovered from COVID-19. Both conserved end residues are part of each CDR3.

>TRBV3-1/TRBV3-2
CASNSRARYQETQYF
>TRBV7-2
CASSLGQYSPLHF
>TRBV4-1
CASSQDQQGDYEQYF
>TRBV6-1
CASSEAAGEQYF
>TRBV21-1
CASSKGQQETQYF
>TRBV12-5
CASGLSPSGVILDTQYF
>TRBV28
CASSPETGPLAEKLFF
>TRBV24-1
CATSDLDREIQPQHF
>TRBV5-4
CASSSQGYEQYF
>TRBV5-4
CASSTGDRGTGELFF
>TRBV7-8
CASSSGGDEQFF
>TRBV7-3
CASSSGPGVGYTF
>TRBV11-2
CASRRVQGGLNNGYTF
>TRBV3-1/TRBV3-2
CASSQPQAGGEADTQYF
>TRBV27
CASSPRGGTASYEQYF
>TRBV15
CATSRRGGGEKLFF
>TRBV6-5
CASSYLIQGARDEQFF
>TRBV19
CASSDWELTDTQYF
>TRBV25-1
CASSVSRTLYNEQFF
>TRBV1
CTSSPAGQELNYGYTF
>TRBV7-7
CASSDSSPGGETQYF
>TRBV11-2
CASRLTGSNTIYF
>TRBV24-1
CATSDGLAGGVNEQFF
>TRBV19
CASSILAGQSAFF
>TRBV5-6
CASSFGTGRNQPQHF
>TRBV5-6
CASSLVQGYTF
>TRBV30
CAWNDPVSNQPQHF
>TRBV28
CASRTIQGTVNQPQHF
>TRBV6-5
CASRAGTHTGELFF